The present T cell receptor beta chain was sequenced within a study of cytomegalovirus exposure and HLA in healthy donors. Regarding the study as a whole: In a later analysis, TCR beta V- and J-gene trimming was associated with a missense DCLRE1C variant. In the analysis, some V segments, TRBV6-2 and TRBV6-3 included, were excluded as indistinguishable.

The germline CDR1 and CDR2 sequences are SGHTA and FQGNSA. The CDR3 has 14 residues. On this clone: The antigen remains undetermined. The germline gene is not matched at one end of the junction; a read error may be the cause. Other DNA sequences in this specimen translate into the identical CDR3.

Everyone who donated was a healthy bone marrow donor. 60 Vbeta and 13 Jbeta primers were used in PCR. Assay: immunoSEQ multiplex PCR; the TCRdb copy retains only in-frame clones and omits some. The profile covers more than 150,000 clones, with 77% appearing a single time and approximately 1.5% taken by the ten largest. Sequencing used PBMCs. This TCR was recovered from a man younger than 35 in good health and CMV-seronegative. The rearrangement links TRBV7-2 to TRBJ1-1; the D is unclear. The CDR3 DNA follows: TGCGCCAGCAGCTTAGTCGGAGGGTACACTGAAGCTTTCTTT. Translation: CASSLVGGYTEAFF.